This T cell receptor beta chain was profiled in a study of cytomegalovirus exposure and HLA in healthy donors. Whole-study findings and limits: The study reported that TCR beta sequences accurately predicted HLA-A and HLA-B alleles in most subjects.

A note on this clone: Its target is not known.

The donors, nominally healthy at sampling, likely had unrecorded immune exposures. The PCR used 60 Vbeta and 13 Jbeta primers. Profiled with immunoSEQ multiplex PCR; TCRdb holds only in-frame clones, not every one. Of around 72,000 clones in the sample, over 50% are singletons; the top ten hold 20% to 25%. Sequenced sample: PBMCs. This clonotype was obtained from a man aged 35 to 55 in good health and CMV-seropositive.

The CDR3: CASSQGWTSYEQYF. As DNA, the CDR3 is TGCGCCAGCAGCCAAGGATGGACATCCTACGAGCAGTACTTC. The rearrangement links TRBV4-3 to TRBJ2-7, with D perhaps TRBD1 (5 bases). The V end lost 1 base, the J end lost 1 base, and 8 bases lay between the germline ends. Germline V gene sequence: CDR1 LGHNA, CDR2 YSLEER. The CDR3 covers 14 residues.